The entry that follows covers one T cell receptor beta chain sequence. Which antigen it targets is not known. No base quality information exists; no much larger clone differs at one position. V is reduced by 3 bases and J by 3 bases, leaving a spacing of 12 bases between them. The CDR3 starts with the cysteine, ends with the phenylalanine, and has 15 residues. Just the 45-base CDR3 DNA is kept, in frame starting at base 1. CDR1 MNHEY and CDR2 SMNVEV were looked up in the germline V gene (reference sequence). The sample is drawn from a study of cytomegalovirus exposure and HLA in healthy donors (dated by TCRdb to 2016 to 2017). About the study as a whole: In an earlier analysis of fewer than 750 of the donors, 276 Gb of sequence data and 100 million or so unique TCR beta sequences from 150 million to 200 million T cells were reported. Rather than using new phenotypic data, the later analysis identified candidate immune exposures from TCR beta sequences and from how often those sequences occurred across donors. Among the roughly 370 genotyped donors, approximately 77% belonged to the genetic ancestry cluster associated with self-reported Caucasian donors. Besides the first cohort of about 730 subjects, a separate validation cohort made up of 120 different subjects was used. Among about 400 genotyped donors of the cohort, an average of approximately 220,000 unique TCR beta nucleotide sequences was sequenced per donor, of which about 19% were non-productive. Every discovery cohort repertoire had been produced on one sequencing platform. Typing coverage varied by locus: about 620-640 donors for A, B, C, DRB1 and DQB1; under 550 for DQA1; about 570 for DPA1; roughly 470 for DPB1. Genome-wide SNP genotypes for about 65% of the roughly 700 donors were used in a later genetic analysis, which treated that subset as a discovery cohort. Roughly 5 DR-DQ haplotypes were handled as single units for association and clustering because linkage in the cohort was strong. An earlier analysis of 587 of the donors used high-throughput TCR beta sequencing to judge whether each TCR beta V gene segment behaved as functional or pseudogenic. Class I and class II HLA loci were covered by the typing at four-digit resolution. In a later analysis, previously published TCR beta repertoires from more than 500 donors were re-analyzed and high-resolution HLA genotyping was added so that TCR occurrence patterns could be studied. Alongside the repertoire data, information on donor age, sex, ethnicity and CMV serostatus was compiled. To predict cytomegalovirus infection status, the study brought together high-throughput TCR immunosequencing, statistical association of individual TCRs with disease status, and machine learning. The study aimed to test whether signatures of past pathogen exposure could be identified by cataloging public T cell receptors. Using immunosequencing, the study profiled T cell repertoires from some 670 subjects and related those repertoires to cytomegalovirus serostatus. An early release covering 500 to 750 HLA-typed donors comprised approximately 290 gigabases of sequencing data and around 86 million unique TCR sequences. Results the study describes overall, beyond this receptor: According to a later analysis, parvovirus B19, influenza, CMV and Epstein-Barr virus appeared linked to several top co-occurrence clusters. In a later analysis, HLA-associated TCR beta chains showed more clonal expansion and lower generation probabilities than non-associated chains that were equally common. An association between a missense DCLRE1C variant and V-gene and J-gene trimming of TCR beta chains was found in a later genetic analysis and replicated in an independent cohort. According to a later analysis, TCR association rates differed among HLA loci, with DRB1 alleles showing the most associated TCRs and HLA-C alleles showing the fewest. It was suggested by the authors that the approach could potentially be generalized to other disease states and immunological phenotypes. Immune exposure information for the cohort was limited to CMV serostatus. In both the original and validation cohorts, the classifier was reported to diagnose cytomegalovirus status with high specificity and sensitivity. Some IMGT-functional V segments, including TRBV6-2 and TRBV6-3, could not be distinguished by the 87-base-pair reads and were therefore excluded. Because counts were too low, seventeen rarely observed V segments, including chromosome 9 orphons, were excluded from the earlier analysis of fewer than 650 of the donors. At a false discovery rate of 0.05, a later analysis linked 15,000 to 20,000 TCR beta sequences to specific HLA alleles. A total of 150 to 200 TCR beta chains were listed by the study as associated with cytomegalovirus. Across donors, most TCR sequences were observed very rarely, whereas some public TCRs were present in many individuals. When HLA alleles, especially DR and DQ, strongly co-occurred, TCR associations were difficult to assign to individual alleles. Compared with the approximately 600-donor mean, donors in an Asian-associated ancestry cluster had fewer N-insertions in productive TCRs, according to a later genetic analysis. A group of highly shared sequence variants was considered likely to be a technical artifact of the sequencing pipeline. In an earlier analysis of over 550 of the donors, most TCR beta V segments were observed in productive rearrangements about 87% or about 30% of the time, broadly matching IMGT annotations. In vitro tests confirmed that three of the cytomegalovirus-associated TCR beta chains recognize cytomegalovirus antigens. A later analysis found that most CMV-associated TCR beta chains appeared HLA-restricted, with HLA associations seemingly driven largely by CMV exposure. A further reported finding was that TCR beta sequences accurately predicted the HLA-A and HLA-B alleles for most subjects in the first cohort. Because some donors lacked HLA typing at each locus, the association tests relied only on the typed subset. Correlated functional status among segregating V segments might reflect linkage disequilibrium, but an unknown experimental factor could not be ruled out. Sequencing depth was assumed to be roughly uniform across donors in the presence/absence analyses, though that assumption may not hold. Only TCR beta chains were sequenced in this cohort, and the absence of alpha or paired-chain data limited detectable features.

The cohort consisted of 650 to 700 healthy bone marrow donors. All cohort members were sampled while nominally healthy, although unrecorded immune exposures were likely present. The donor tested CMV seropositive, placing the donor among the 289 seropositive members of the cohort. A peripheral blood sample was provided by each donor, and peripheral blood mononuclear cells were used for TCR beta sequencing. Genomic DNA extraction from the blood cell samples was performed with the Qiagen DNeasy Blood Extraction Kit. The library came from the immunoSEQ multiplex PCR assay. The multiplex PCR relied on a mix of 60 forward primers for TCR Vbeta segments and 13 reverse primers for TCR Jbeta segments. The CDR3 region of rearranged TCR beta genes was amplified from genomic DNA by a multiplex PCR assay. The Illumina HiSeq System was used to sequence the amplified TCR beta libraries as 87-base-pair reads. In the paper's pipeline: A later analysis tallied around 87 million unique TCR beta chains across the 666 repertoires, and some 10 million of those chains were shared by two or more donors. A nearest-neighbor algorithm error-corrected the raw reads and collapsed the reads into unique sequences, merging closely related sequences to remove PCR and sequencing errors. CDR3 sequences were aligned to IMGT reference sequences to assign V, D and J gene segments. For a sequence to be retained, at least a six-nucleotide match to both a V gene segment and a J gene segment was required. Rearrangements were called productive when the CDR3 lacked stop codons and stayed in frame with V and J; all others were non-productive. Following IMGT convention, CDR3 was defined as the stretch from the second conserved V-encoded cysteine up to the conserved J-encoded phenylalanine. In an earlier analysis of approximately 590 of the donors, sequences lacking an unambiguous match to a single V gene segment were excluded. In an earlier analysis of 587 of the donors, a V segment was called functional when productive rearrangements were above 56.7%, and segregating when the standard deviation between donors exceeded 5%. A statistical classification framework was built to diagnose cytomegalovirus status from the catalog of TCR beta chain sequences. In a later analysis, TCR nucleotide sequences were compared against IMGT/GENE-DB human TR gene sequences so that V and J genes could be assigned. The TCRdist pipeline was used in a later analysis to assign CDR3 sequences and most-parsimonious VDJ recombination scenarios. In a later analysis, every TCR beta chain was defined by the combination of its CDR3 amino acid sequence and its V-gene family, and reads without a unique V-gene family were dropped. To address suspected cross-contamination and a sequencing artifact, a later analysis removed around 590 highly shared, low-generation-probability nucleotide sequences. For each public chain, a later analysis derived a clonal expansion index from normalized ranks of inferred template counts within each repertoire. A later analysis computed generation probabilities with a VDJ recombination model fitted to out-of-frame rearrangements, and checked the results against IGoR. Hypergeometric tests were used in a later analysis to score TCR-TCR, TCR-HLA and TCR-CMV co-occurrence, with a repertoire-size bias correction applied to the TCR pairs. A later analysis estimated false discovery rates by permuting HLA or CMV assignments 20 times. A later analysis grouped co-occurring TCRs with DBSCAN, adding TCRdist sequence similarity when clustering within HLA-allele-positive subsets. Co-occurrence clustering excluded repertoires with fewer than 30,000 or more than 120,000 public chains, plus five with anomalous nucleotide sharing. TCRdb limited this immuneACCESS table to in-frame rearrangements with V and J called. A share of clones is missing; checked studies link under half to unresolved V genes, and the rest is unexplained. D and trimming come from the DNA, and the V and J calls and clone size come from that table. Present in this sample are 60,000 to 70,000 clones, roughly 80% of which were seen just once. Approximately 24% of the sample belongs to the ten largest clones.

Sequenced: PBMCs. Recombination connected TRBV27 to TRBJ2-1; the D gene cannot be resolved reliably. This TCR was recovered from a woman aged 35 to 49 in good health and CMV-seropositive. CDR3 region: CASSFRSLLYNEQFF. In nucleotide form, the sequence is TGTGCCAGCAGTTTCCGATCACTTCTCTACAATGAGCAGTTCTTC.